The 27 T cell receptor beta chains below were found in one sample sequenced in a study of T cell responses to AZD1222 COVID-19 vaccine. Assay used: immunoSEQ multiplex PCR; TCRdb lists only in-frame clones, some missing. The sample holds roughly 120,000 clones, roughly 90% seen once. The material sequenced was peripheral blood, taken on day 0 of AZD1222 vaccination. The receptors derive from an adult in good health.

This chain connects TRBV28 to TRBJ1-2; no firm D call. The germline V and J ends were trimmed by 3 bases and 2 bases, with 7 bases remaining between them. CDR3 size: 13 residues. Per the germline V gene, CDR1 is MDHEN and CDR2 is SYDVKM. CDR3 DNA: TGTGCCAGCAGTTTGGTCCTCAACTATGGCTACACCTTC. Its protein product is CASSLVLNYGYTF.

The chain combines TRBV28 with TRBJ2-5; TRBD2 is a possible D gene (6 bases). This CDR3 comprises 14 residues. Between the trimmed V and J ends, which lost 6 bases and 5 bases, there was a span of 16 bases. Germline V gene lookup returns CDR1 MDHEN and CDR2 SYDVKM. This CDR3 is CASRAPGEAETQYF. The CDR3 DNA follows: TGTGCCAGCAGAGCACCGGGGGAGGCTGAGACCCAGTACTTC. The full variable domain, completed using reference TRBV28 and TRBJ2-5, is DVKVTQSSRYLVKRTGEKVFLECVQDMDHENMFWYRQDPGLGLRLIYFSYDVKMKEKGDIPEGYSVSREKKERFSLILESASTNQTSMYLCASRAPGEAETQYFGPGTRLLVL.

This clone was detected a few times. V gene TRBV19 combines with J gene TRBJ1-4; D is unclear. Germline CDR1 is LNHDA and CDR2 is SQIVND (reference sequence). Trimming pared 1 base from V and 7 bases from J, leaving 13 bases between. This CDR3 has 15 residues. The DNA of the CDR3 is TGTGCCAGTAGTATAGGACCTTCGGGCAGTGAAAAACTGTTTTTT. It is translated as CASSIGPSGSEKLFF.

V and J are TRBV4-1 and TRBJ1-2; a weak D match, TRBD1 (6 bases). The germline gives CDR1 MGHRA, CDR2 YSYEKL. This CDR3 comprises 15 residues. V gave up 5 bases and J gave up 2 bases, with 15 bases separating them. CDR3 sequence reads: CASSDPSQGNYGYTF. The CDR3 DNA follows: TGCGCCAGCAGCGATCCTTCACAGGGAAACTATGGCTACACCTTC.

Points on this clone: A far larger clone differs by one base, so this is likely a read error. Other DNA sequences from this sample encode an identical CDR3 as well. This chain connects TRBV9 to TRBJ1-2; D perhaps matches TRBD1 (5 bases). Germline V gene sequence: CDR1 SGDLS, CDR2 YYNGEE. With 4 bases removed from V and 8 bases from J, the gap between germline ends came to 9 bases. There are 11 residues in the CDR3. CDR3 loop: CASSSRGGYTF. The CDR3 bases are TGTGCCAGCAGCTCCCGGGGGGGCTACACCTTC.

This rearrangement joins TRBV27 to TRBJ1-2; D gene unclear. Germline V gene data show CDR1 as MNHEY and CDR2 as SMNVEV (reference sequence). With 5 bases removed from V and 7 bases from J, the gap between germline ends came to 11 bases. This CDR3 is 12 amino acids long. CDR3 loop: CASSPGPSGYTF. CDR3 bases: TGTGCCAGCAGTCCTGGGCCCTCTGGCTACACCTTC.

V is TRBV5-1 and J is TRBJ1-1; D gene ambiguous. V was clipped by 0 bases and J by 1 base, with 4 bases between them. Per the germline V gene, CDR1 is SGHRS and CDR2 is YFSETQ. This CDR3 region has 13 residues. This CDR3 is CASSLEPNTEAFF. The CDR3 nucleotides read TGCGCCAGCAGCTTGGAACCGAACACTGAAGCTTTCTTT.

The gene calls are TRBV5-6 and TRBJ2-1; 9 nucleotides align to TRBD1. The germline V gene has CDR1 SGHDT and CDR2 YYEEEE. V gave up 5 bases and J gave up 4 bases; unmatched junction bases: 7. The CDR3 sequence is 15 residues long. The CDR3 sequence: CASSPGTGIYNEQFF. The CDR3 DNA is TGTGCCAGCAGTCCCGGGACAGGGATATACAATGAGCAGTTCTTC.

This chain connects TRBV4-3 to TRBJ2-1, with a tentative D call TRBD2 (6 bases). Trimming took off 3 bases at V and 5 bases at J, with 11 bases between the two ends. The germline V gene encodes CDR1 LGHNA and CDR2 YSLEER. CDR3 length: 14 residues. The CDR3 DNA reads TGCGCCAGCAGCCACCTGGGAGGCGACAATGAGCAGTTCTTC. It specifies CASSHLGGDNEQFF.

This clone was counted a single time. The genes are TRBV5-1 and TRBJ2-7; D unclear. Germline-derived CDR1 and CDR2 are SGHRS and YFSETQ. The CDR3 consists of 15 residues. Trimming cost V 1 base and J 7 bases, with 18 bases left between them. CDR3 sequence: CASSLRSPEYAEQYF. Written as DNA, the CDR3 is TGCGCCAGCAGCTTGAGGTCCCCCGAGTACGCGGAGCAGTACTTC.

The chain joins TRBV6-2 or TRBV6-3 to TRBJ2-7; either TRBD1 or TRBD2 may supply D (6 bases each). V lost 5 bases and J lost 2, with 13 bases in between. This CDR3 region has 14 residues. Germline V CDR1 and CDR2: MNHEY, SVGEGT. The CDR3 loop reads CASSIGGGPYEQYF. CDR3 coding DNA: TGTGCCAGCAGTATAGGAGGGGGTCCCTACGAGCAGTACTTC.

CDR3 nucleotide sequence: TGTGCCAGTAGTACCTCCTCGGACAGGGGCCGATTCTACTATAATTCACCCCTCCACTTT. It encodes CASSTSSDRGRFYYNSPLHF. V usage is TRBV19 and J usage is TRBJ1-6, with TRBD1 matching over 9 bases. Germline V gene data show CDR1 as LNHDA and CDR2 as SQIVND (reference sequence). The V segment lost 4 bases and the J segment 3 bases; nucleotides outside the gene matches: 16. The length of the CDR3 is 20 residues.

The rearrangement joins TRBV9 to TRBJ2-5; 10 bases are shared with TRBD2. Germline lookup yields CDR1 SGDLS and CDR2 YYNGEE. The CDR3 runs to 18 residues. V dropped 0 bases and J dropped 2; count of bases not matched to a gene: 10. CDR3 amino acids: CASSVDELAGAPQETQYF. The CDR3, as DNA: TGTGCCAGCAGCGTAGATGAGCTAGCGGGGGCTCCACAAGAGACCCAGTACTTC.

The chain combines TRBV7-9 with TRBJ1-5, with a weak D call TRBD1 (6 bases). Germline CDR1 and CDR2: SEHNR and FQNEAQ (reference sequence). CDR3 length: 18 amino acids. V dropped 5 bases and J dropped 0 bases, with 20 bases sitting between them. The DNA of the CDR3 is TGTGCCAGCAGCGACGTAGGGAGCGGGACAACTAGCAATCAGCCCCAGCATTTT. Protein product: CASSDVGSGTTSNQPQHF. The full variable domain, in which reference TRBV7-9 and TRBJ1-5 provide the parts outside the CDR3, is DTGVSQNPRHKITKRGQNVTFRCDPISEHNRLYWYRQTLGQGPEFLTYFQNEAQLEKSRLLSDRFSAERPKGSFSTLEIQRTEQGDSAMYLCASSDVGSGTTSNQPQHFGDGTRLSIL.

The chain couples TRBV27 to TRBJ1-4; 7 nucleotides line up with TRBD1. Per germline, CDR1 MNHEY and CDR2 SMNVEV (reference sequence). This CDR3 contains 16 residues. Trimming took 0 bases from V and 6 from J; bases not matched to a gene: 7. As DNA, the CDR3 is TGTGCCAGCAGTTTATCGTTCGACAGGGCCTATGAAAAACTGTTTTTT. This encodes CASSLSFDRAYEKLFF.

This clone was counted once. The chain has TRBV6-5 and TRBJ1-6, with TRBD1 as a possible D gene (5 bases). The CDR3 runs 13 residues. Germline assignment: CDR1 MNHEY and CDR2 SVGAGI. V shed 7 bases and J shed 11 bases, with 15 bases lying between them. CDR3 loop: CASTYRGEAPLHF. The CDR3 DNA sequence: TGTGCCAGCACCTACCGGGGCGAGGCACCCCTCCACTTT.

This chain uses TRBV11-2 with TRBJ2-2; D possibly corresponds to TRBD2 (6 bases). This CDR3 spans 17 amino acids. Germline CDR1 SGHAT, CDR2 FQNNGV. The V end lost 2 bases, the J end lost 1 base, and 14 bases lay between the germline ends. The CDR3 loop reads CASSLRRGRWNTGELFF. In DNA, the CDR3 is TGTGCCAGCAGCTTAAGGAGGGGACGGTGGAACACCGGGGAGCTGTTTTTT.

About this clone: An end of the junction does not agree with germline; a read error may underlie this. This rearrangement joins TRBV10-3 to TRBJ2-1; 8 bases match TRBD2. The CDR3 covers 17 residues. Germline V gene data show CDR1 as ENHRY and CDR2 as SYGVKD. The CDR3 spells CAIRDLGVGGRLNEQFF. The CDR3 nucleotides are TGTGCCATCCGTGACCTCGGTGTCGGCGGGAGGCTCAATGAGCAGTTCTTC.

The V call is TRBV5-4, the J call TRBJ2-1, with D maybe TRBD2 (6 bases). V dropped 4 bases and J dropped 6 bases, with 14 bases sitting between them. Per germline, CDR1 SGHNT and CDR2 YYREEE (reference sequence). CDR3 length: 14 residues. The DNA of the CDR3 is TGTGCCAGCAGCAACCCGGGACTTCCCAATGAGCAGTTCTTC. This encodes CASSNPGLPNEQFF.

The chain couples TRBV29-1 to TRBJ2-1, with TRBD1 as a possible D gene (6 bases). The germline V gene has CDR1 SQVTM and CDR2 ANQGSEA. The ends were cut back, 1 base at V and 5 bases at J, with 9 bases in the middle. This CDR3 is built from 13 residues. The CDR3 here is CSVEGDNNNEQFF. The CDR3 nucleotides are TGCAGCGTTGAAGGGGACAACAACAATGAGCAGTTCTTC.

To note about this clone: The sample holds other DNA sequences that translate to the same CDR3. V and J are TRBV3-1 (or the pseudogene TRBV3-2) and TRBJ1-5; D gene ambiguous. The CDR3 is 13 residues long. Deletions cut 1 base from V and 4 bases from J, with 5 bases between. CDR1 is LGHDT, CDR2 YNNKEL, per germline (reference sequence). This CDR3 reads CASSQARNQPQHF. The CDR3 DNA is TGTGCCAGCAGCCAAGCTCGGAATCAGCCCCAGCATTTT.

This chain uses TRBV18 with TRBJ2-7; 9 bases agree with TRBD1. The CDR3 length is 16 residues. Per the germline V gene, CDR1 is KGHSH and CDR2 is LQKENI. Losses at the gene ends were 0 bases for V and 2 bases for J; bases not matched to a gene: 5. CDR3 amino acids: CASSPPDRGYTYEQYF. The CDR3 DNA is TGTGCCAGCTCACCACCTGACAGGGGGTATACCTACGAGCAGTACTTC.

The chain couples TRBV13 to TRBJ2-2; tentative D call: TRBD2 (7 bases). From germline, CDR1 is PRHDT and CDR2 FYEKMQ (reference sequence). The CDR3 sequence is 21 residues long. V dropped 4 bases and J dropped 0 bases, with 27 bases sitting between them. The CDR3 reads CASSSLGAGAYRISNTGELFF. In DNA, the CDR3 is TGTGCCAGCAGCTCCCTCGGGGCGGGGGCCTATAGAATTTCGAACACCGGGGAGCTGTTTTTT.

This chain joins TRBV6-6 and TRBJ2-7, with 8 bases aligning to TRBD1. CDR1 is MNHNY, CDR2 SVGAGI, per germline (reference sequence). This CDR3 comprises 16 residues. With V trimmed by 0 bases and J by 3 bases, 7 bases remained unmatched. In DNA, the CDR3 is TGTGCCAGCAGTTACTCGGAGACAGGGGACATCTACGAGCAGTACTTC. Its protein product is CASSYSETGDIYEQYF.

The CDR3 sequence: CASSQSQGGYTF. CDR3 coding DNA: TGTGCCAGCAGCCAATCGCAGGGGGGCTACACCTTC. The chain carries TRBV3-1 (or the pseudogene TRBV3-2) and TRBJ1-2; tentative D call: TRBD1 (6 bases). V dropped 2 bases and J dropped 8 bases, with 9 bases sitting between them. The CDR3 spans 12 residues. The V gene's germline CDR1 is LGHDT and CDR2 YNNKEL (reference sequence).

The chain joins TRBV5-1 to TRBJ2-6, with TRBD1 identical over 9 bases. J gave up 0 bases and V 4 bases, and 11 bases lay outside the gene matches. This CDR3 has 19 residues. From germline, CDR1 is SGHRS and CDR2 YFSETQ. The CDR3 spells CASSALRQGGSSGANVLTF. The DNA of the CDR3 is TGCGCCAGCAGCGCGCTAAGACAGGGGGGTAGCTCTGGGGCCAACGTCCTGACTTTC.

This clone is a singleton in its sample. This rearrangement joins TRBV10-3 to TRBJ2-7; TRBD2 is a possible D gene (5 bases). The V end was cut by 2 bases, the J end by 1 base, with 9 bases between. In germline, CDR1 is ENHRY, CDR2 SYGVKD. The CDR3 is 14 residues long. CDR3 in DNA: TGTGCCATCAGTGAGGAGAGCGGATCCTACGAGCAGTACTTC. Protein sequence: CAISEESGSYEQYF.